This T cell receptor beta chain stems from a study of T cells in women clearing cervical HPV infection. Background on the study: Donors had HPV16-related CIN3 or worse; 2 had invasive cancer.

Here immunoSEQ multiplex PCR was the method, and the copy in TCRdb shows in-frame clones only, minus some. The sample has 25,000 to 35,000 clones, and its top ten clones hold approximately 24%. HPV was found by MY09/MY11 PCR and dot-blot genotyping. As regards this clone: What it binds is unknown. The DNA ends 3 residues before the CDR3 does, and the rest of the CDR3 is filled in from the germline J gene.

Germline CDR1 is SGHAT and CDR2 is FQDESV (reference sequence). The CDR3 sequence is 13 residues long. V gave up 0 bases and J gave up 5 bases, with 5 bases separating them. Study outcomes and limitations: T-cell numbers per sample were unknown and may explain richness differences. It is unknown whether associations predate infection; no effector/memory or HPV-specific sorting.

Sequenced input: blood buffy coat. This TCR came from a woman aged 18-70 years with a cervical HPV16 infection that either progressed to CIN3+ or cleared (not recorded which). The chain uses TRBV11-1 and TRBJ1-5; D not resolved. The CDR3 loop is CASSLARDQPQHF. The part of the CDR3 DNA that was read is TGTGCCAGCAGCTTAGCGCGCGATCAGCCC.